This T cell receptor beta chain was identified during a study of blood T cell repertoires in COVID-19. Study-level background: The cDNA or gDNA used as material had been derived from T cells, B-cell-depleted T cells, or PBMCs.

In the authors' methods: Amplification with reference gene primers provided the estimates of nucleated cell counts. The assay was immunoSEQ multiplex PCR, and TCRdb's table has in-frame clones only and misses some. The V and J calls and clone size come from that table; D and trimming were worked out from the DNA. This sample has around 320,000 clones, with over 85% found just once. This sequence originates from a woman in her twenties or thirties with COVID-19, enrolled during active disease. The sample comprised peripheral blood.

This CDR3 reads CASMHDSAYNEQFF. The CDR3 DNA is TGTGCCAGCATGCACGACTCCGCCTACAATGAGCAGTTCTTC. This rearrangement joins TRBV2 to TRBJ2-1; no definite D call. The V end was cut by 7 bases, the J end by 2 bases, with 12 bases between. Germline-derived CDR1 and CDR2 are SNHLY and FYNNEI. The CDR3 loop spans 14 amino acids.